This T cell receptor (beta chain) comes out of a study of T cell changes during pregnancy in multiple sclerosis. In its sample, this clone was seen once. Assay used: immunoSEQ multiplex PCR; TCRdb lists only in-frame clones, some missing. This sample has tens of thousands of clones, with about 91% found just once. The CDR3 sequence is 19 residues long. Germline CDR1 is SGHNT and CDR2 is YYREEE (reference sequence). The V and J ends lost 4 bases and 3 bases, in that order; junction bases with no gene match: 18. This material consisted of peripheral blood, taken in the first trimester of pregnancy. The clonotype originates from a female donor in good health, enrolled as a control in a pregnancy study. The rearrangement uses TRBV5-4 and TRBJ2-7; 11 bases are a match to TRBD2. CDR3 nucleotide sequence: TGTGCCAGCAGCGGGGGGGCTAGCGGGAGGTCACAGGCATTCTACGAGCAGTACTTC. The encoded protein is CASSGGASGRSQAFYEQYF.